This entry lists 20 T cell receptor beta chains sequenced from one sample in a study of breast tumors, draining lymph nodes, adjacent tissues. Axillary draining lymph nodes of breast cancer patients supplied the node samples. TCRdb reanalysed the multiplex PCR reads using MiXCR and keeps one entry per CDR3 protein. The top ten hold over 2% of the sample, which has about 130,000 distinct CDR3 sequences, approximately 21% seen once. Sample: axillary lymph node tissue. Source of these receptors: a female donor with breast cancer. Some clones in this sample may be carry-over from other donors' samples.

J is TRBJ1-3 and V is TRBV11-2; D not certain. This CDR3 has 14 amino acids. V was pared by 3 bases and J by 2 bases, with 8 bases between. Germline assignment: CDR1 SGHAT and CDR2 FQNNGV. CDR3 region: CASSLGWTGNTIYF. DNA of the CDR3: TGTGCCAGCAGCTTGGGGTGGACTGGAAACACCATATATTTT.

The chain joins TRBV24-1 to TRBJ2-7; tentative D call: TRBD1 (5 bases). This CDR3 comprises 15 residues. CDR1 KGHDR and CDR2 SFDVKD come from the germline V gene. V was trimmed by 9 bases and J by 0 bases, leaving 17 bases between them. The CDR3 nucleotides read TGTGCCACCCAGGAGTGCAGGGCAAACTCCTACGAGCAGTACTTC. It specifies CATQECRANSYEQYF.

This clonotype was counted ten times or more. J is TRBJ2-7 and V is TRBV20-1; D unclear. Germline CDR1 is DFQATT and CDR2 is SNEGSKA (reference sequence). V was cut by 5 bases and J by 6 bases, with 17 bases left in between. This CDR3 contains 13 residues. The CDR3 nucleotides are TGCAGTGCTCCCGCGAGCGCAGCAACCGAGCAGTACTTC. It is translated as CSAPASAATEQYF.

The chain combines TRBV19 with TRBJ1-5; D remains ambiguous. From germline, CDR1 is LNHDA and CDR2 SQIVND (reference sequence). With 7 bases removed from V and 5 bases from J, the gap between germline ends came to 12 bases. CDR3 length equals 13 residues. DNA for the CDR3: TGTGCCAGTACATTGTTTATCGATCAGCCCCAGCATTTT. As protein: CASTLFIDQPQHF.

With regard to this clonotype: This may stem from a read error, because a much larger clone lies one nucleotide away. This rearrangement joins TRBV5-1 to TRBJ2-1; possibly TRBD2 for D (7 bases). The CDR3 consists of 15 residues. V shed 4 bases and J shed 7 bases, with 18 bases lying between them. Germline V lookup: CDR1 SGHRS, CDR2 YFSETQ. This CDR3 reads CASSRTRGGRNEQFF. CDR3 coding DNA: TGCGCCAGCAGCCGGACTAGAGGGGGGAGGAATGAGCAGTTCTTC.

This clonotype was detected a few times. The gene calls are TRBV28 and TRBJ2-7; 9 nucleotides match TRBD2. Per germline, CDR1 MDHEN and CDR2 SYDVKM. The CDR3 sequence is 15 residues long. With V trimmed by 7 bases and J by 0 bases, 7 bases remained unmatched. CDR3 nucleotides: TGTGCCAGCACCCTTTGGCGGGAGGGCTCCTACGAGCAGTACTTC. Protein: CASTLWREGSYEQYF.

This clonotype has ten or more counts. J is TRBJ1-2 and V is TRBV24-1; the D is unclear. The CDR3 has 13 amino acids. V was shortened by 5 bases and J by 6 bases, with 12 bases between the two germline ends. The V gene's germline CDR1 is KGHDR and CDR2 SFDVKD. The CDR3 sequence is CATSGGRSHGYTF. CDR3 DNA: TGTGCCACCAGTGGAGGGCGGAGTCATGGCTACACCTTC.

With regard to this clonotype: This may stem from a read error, because a much larger clone lies one nucleotide away. The chain links TRBV7-2 to TRBJ1-2, with 7 nucleotides matching TRBD1. This CDR3 is 15 amino acids long. The germline V gene has CDR1 SGHTA and CDR2 FQGNSA. Trimming removed 3 bases from V and 4 bases from J; junction bases left unmatched: 8. DNA for the CDR3: TGTGCCAGCAGCTTCAGACACAGGGGTGGCTATGGCTACACCTTC. The encoded protein is CASSFRHRGGYGYTF. Full variable domain (rest looked up from reference TRBV7-2 and TRBJ1-2): GAGVSQSPSNKVTEKGKDVELRCDPISGHTALYWYRQSLGQGLEFLIYFQGNSAPDKSGLPSDRFSAERTGGSVSTLTIQRTQQEDSAVYLCASSFRHRGGYGYTFGSGTRLTVV.

This clonotype showed up just a few times. V usage is TRBV28 and J usage is TRBJ2-3, with a weak D call TRBD2 (7 bases). The CDR3 extends over 16 amino acids. Germline V lookup: CDR1 MDHEN, CDR2 SYDVKM. Trimming removed 4 bases at V and 4 bases at J, with 18 bases between. CDR3 nucleotide sequence: TGTGCCAGCAGTTCACAGGGTGGCGGGAGTTCAGATACGCAGTATTTT. It translates to CASSSQGGGSSDTQYF.

CDR3 amino acids: CASSQVRRLGGTYEQYF. The CDR3 nucleotides are TGTGCCAGCAGCCAAGTTCGTCGGCTTGGCGGGACCTACGAGCAGTACTTC. This chain links TRBV14 with TRBJ2-7, with TRBD2 as a possible D gene (6 bases). The CDR3 loop spans 17 amino acids. CDR1 is SGHDN and CDR2 is FVKESK in the germline V gene. V lost 1 base to trimming and J lost 2 bases, with 18 bases between them.

This clonotype was picked up many times. The chain uses TRBV6-4 and TRBJ1-3; no clear D. Germline loops: CDR1 MRHNA, CDR2 SNTAGT. Trimming left V 0 bases short and J 0 bases short, with 12 bases between. CDR3 length: 17 residues. The CDR3, as DNA: TGTGCCAGCAGTGACTCTGTAGGTCACTACTCTGGAAACACCATATATTTT. As protein: CASSDSVGHYSGNTIYF.

There are many counts of this clonotype. The chain carries TRBV18 and TRBJ2-5; D is perhaps TRBD1 (5 bases). There are 14 residues in the CDR3. The V gene's germline CDR1 is KGHSH and CDR2 LQKENI. Trimming cost V 2 bases and J 3 bases, with 10 bases left between them. The CDR3 DNA reads TGTGCCAGCTCACCATCAGGGTGGGAAGAGACCCAGTACTTC. It specifies CASSPSGWEETQYF.

This clonotype was picked up many times. The chain carries TRBV5-1 and TRBJ1-6, with D maybe TRBD1 (5 bases). The CDR3 has 15 residues. Trimming removed 2 bases from V and 10 bases from J, with 16 bases in between. CDR1 and CDR2 (germline): SGHRS, YFSETQ. The CDR3 is CASSLLTASGSPLHF. CDR3 in DNA: TGCGCCAGCAGCTTACTGACAGCTTCTGGGTCACCCCTCCACTTT. The full variable domain, rest sourced from reference TRBV5-1 and TRBJ1-6, is KAGVTQTPRYLIKTRGQQVTLSCSPISGHRSVSWYQQTPGQGLQFLFEYFSETQRNKGNFPGRFSGRQFSNSRSEMNVSTLELGDSALYLCASSLLTASGSPLHFGNGTRLTVT.

The chain links TRBV20-1 to TRBJ2-7, with 16 bases aligning to TRBD2. The CDR3 is 17 residues long. The V gene's germline CDR1 is DFQATT and CDR2 SNEGSKA (reference sequence). V lost 3 bases and J lost 3; bases outside the gene matches: 8. The CDR3 here is CSASSGTSGRVVYEQYF. The CDR3 coding sequence is TGCAGTGCTAGCTCCGGGACTAGCGGGAGGGTCGTCTACGAGCAGTACTTC.

The CDR3 here is CASSVDRNTEAFF. Here the CDR3 DNA reads TGCGCCAGCAGTGTTGACCGGAACACTGAAGCTTTCTTT. The chain is built from TRBV10-1 and TRBJ1-1; D unresolved. The V end was cut by 4 bases, the J end by 1 base, with 7 bases between. The CDR3 totals 13 residues. Germline CDR1 and CDR2: WNHNN and SYGVQD (reference sequence).

This clonotype was recorded many times. The chain combines TRBV4-2 with TRBJ2-3; 11 positions agree with TRBD2. The CDR3 covers 15 residues. The germline V gene has CDR1 LGHNA and CDR2 YNFKEQ. J gave up 2 bases and V 4 bases, and 2 bases lay outside the gene matches. The CDR3 coding sequence is TGTGCCAGCAGCCCACTAGCGGGGGACACAGATACGCAGTATTTT. Its protein product is CASSPLAGDTDTQYF.

This clonotype was seen ten or more times. The chain has TRBV6-4 and TRBJ1-2; D unclear. Trimming took off 2 bases at V and 3 bases at J, with 7 bases between the two ends. This CDR3 is built from 13 residues. From germline, CDR1 is MRHNA and CDR2 SNTAGT. In DNA, the CDR3 is TGTGCCAGCAGTGACGGACGCGACTATGGCTACACCTTC. Encoded protein: CASSDGRDYGYTF.

V is TRBV11-2 and J is TRBJ2-3; possibly TRBD1 or TRBD2 for D (5 bases each). From germline, CDR1 is SGHAT and CDR2 FQNNGV. With 8 bases removed from V and 1 base from J, the gap between germline ends came to 7 bases. The CDR3 is made up of 12 amino acids. This CDR3 reads CASGTGTDTQYF. As DNA, the CDR3 is TGTGCCAGCGGGACCGGCACAGATACGCAGTATTTT.

This clonotype was detected ten times or more. The rearrangement joins TRBV24-1 to TRBJ2-7; TRBD1 might be the D (6 bases). The V end was cut by 7 bases, the J end by 3 bases, with 12 bases between. This CDR3 has 13 amino acids. CDR1 and CDR2 (germline): KGHDR, SFDVKD. CDR3 sequence reads: CATSTRGIYEQYF. The CDR3 DNA reads TGTGCCACCAGCACAAGGGGGATCTACGAGCAGTACTTC.

This clonotype was seen a handful of times. This CDR3 reads CASSTQLAGGARAGELFF. The CDR3 nucleotides are TGTGCCAGCAGTACCCAGCTAGCGGGAGGGGCGAGGGCCGGGGAGCTGTTTTTT. The chain combines TRBV12-3 or TRBV12-4 with TRBJ2-2; 12 nucleotides match TRBD2. The CDR3 loop spans 18 amino acids. V was clipped by 5 bases and J by 6 bases; unmatched bases: 13.